A selection of T cell receptor beta chains follows, all from one sample in a study of Graves' ophthalmopathy and Graves' hyperthyroidism. Using its own MiXCR run on the multiplex PCR reads, TCRdb lists one record per CDR3 protein. The profile shows hundreds of thousands of distinct CDR3 sequences, 45% of them singletons. Sequencing was carried out using peripheral blood. These TCRs come from an adult man with Graves' ophthalmopathy. Both conserved end residues are part of each CDR3. A D gene is named only where the DNA matches it firmly. Size tells how often a clone was seen (once, few, many) or the class of an expanded clone, and some rows leave it out.

d_call: .; v_call: TRBV7-2; clone_size: .; j_call: TRBJ2-2; cdr3_nt: TGTGCCGGCAGCTTAATGGGACACACCGGGGAGCTGTTTTTT; cdr3_aa: CAGSLMGHTGELFF
d_call: .; v_call: TRBV6-1; clone_size: few; j_call: TRBJ2-7; cdr3_nt: TGTGCCATCAAAGGGACCCTTGGGACCTACGAGCAGTACTTC; cdr3_aa: CAIKGTLGTYEQYF
d_call: .; v_call: TRBV19; clone_size: .; j_call: TRBJ1-2; cdr3_nt: TGTGCCAGTAGTATCGGGGTAGGCCTACGCTATGGCTACACCTTC; cdr3_aa: CASSIGVGLRYGYTF
d_call: TRBD1; v_call: TRBV20-1; clone_size: .; j_call: TRBJ2-7; cdr3_nt: TGCAGTGCCGAGGACAGGGTGGCCGCCTACGAGCAGTACTTC; cdr3_aa: CSAEDRVAAYEQYF
d_call: .; v_call: TRBV12-3/TRBV12-4; clone_size: once; j_call: TRBJ1-5; cdr3_nt: TGTGCCAGCAGTTTCTCCCCCTGGCCCCAGCATTTT; cdr3_aa: CASSFSPWPQHF
d_call: .; v_call: TRBV9; clone_size: .; j_call: TRBJ1-2; cdr3_nt: TGTGCCAGCAGAGGGGACGGATATGGCTACACCTTC; cdr3_aa: CASRGDGYGYTF
d_call: .; v_call: TRBV15; clone_size: many; j_call: TRBJ2-2; cdr3_nt: TGTGCCACCAGCCTCAGGGACGGGGAGCTGTTTTTT; cdr3_aa: CATSLRDGELFF
d_call: TRBD1; v_call: TRBV7-9; clone_size: .; j_call: TRBJ2-7; cdr3_nt: TGTGCCAGCAGCTGGGGGACAGTATTCCAAGAGCAGTACTTC; cdr3_aa: CASSWGTVFQEQYF
d_call: TRBD2; v_call: TRBV20-1; clone_size: .; j_call: TRBJ2-7; cdr3_nt: TGCAGTGCTAGAGTTTGGCCGGGAGGGCCCTACGAGCAGTACTTC; cdr3_aa: CSARVWPGGPYEQYF
d_call: .; v_call: TRBV7-2; clone_size: few; j_call: TRBJ2-5; cdr3_nt: TGTGCCAGCAGCTCCTACGGAAGCGGCCAAGAGACCCAGTACTTC; cdr3_aa: CASSSYGSGQETQYF
d_call: TRBD1; v_call: TRBV29-1; clone_size: few; j_call: TRBJ1-2; cdr3_nt: TGCAGCGTTGCCCTTGTTGACAGGGGCAACTATGGCTACACCTTC; cdr3_aa: CSVALVDRGNYGYTF
d_call: .; v_call: TRBV7-6; clone_size: .; j_call: TRBJ2-5; cdr3_nt: TGTGCCAGCAGCTACGCGGGGCTCCAAGAGACCCAGTACTTC; cdr3_aa: CASSYAGLQETQYF
d_call: .; v_call: TRBV12-3/TRBV12-4; clone_size: .; j_call: TRBJ1-1; cdr3_nt: TGTGCCAGCAGTTTGTATAGAGCTTACACCATGAACACTGAAGCTTTCTTT; cdr3_aa: CASSLYRAYTMNTEAFF
d_call: TRBD1; v_call: TRBV30; clone_size: once; j_call: TRBJ1-4; cdr3_nt: TGTGCCGGCTCGACAGGGACAAGGGAAAAACTGTTTTTT; cdr3_aa: CAGSTGTREKLFF
d_call: TRBD2; v_call: TRBV10-3; clone_size: .; j_call: TRBJ2-5; cdr3_nt: TGTGCCAGCAGTGAAGTTGGACTAGCGAGACAAGAGACCCAGTACTTC; cdr3_aa: CASSEVGLARQETQYF
d_call: .; v_call: TRBV3-1; clone_size: .; j_call: TRBJ2-7; cdr3_nt: TGTGCCAGCACCCTGGGGTATTCCCTTAACTACGAGCAGTACTTC; cdr3_aa: CASTLGYSLNYEQYF
d_call: TRBD1; v_call: TRBV7-3; clone_size: .; j_call: TRBJ2-2; cdr3_nt: TGTGCCAGCAGCTTATGGGACAGGGGGTTGAACGGGGAGCTGTTTTTT; cdr3_aa: CASSLWDRGLNGELFF
d_call: .; v_call: TRBV7-9; clone_size: .; j_call: TRBJ1-1; cdr3_nt: TGTGTCAGCAGCTTAGGGGGTGGCTTTGAGGCTTTCTTT; cdr3_aa: CVSSLGGGFEAFF
d_call: .; v_call: TRBV29-1; clone_size: .; j_call: TRBJ2-5; cdr3_nt: TGCAGCGTTGAGACTGGATCGGCCCAGTACTTC; cdr3_aa: CSVETGSAQYF
d_call: .; v_call: TRBV6-5; clone_size: .; j_call: TRBJ1-2; cdr3_nt: TGTGCCAGCAGTAACCGGTCTCCCGCGGGGGGTTATGGCTACACCTTC; cdr3_aa: CASSNRSPAGGYGYTF
d_call: .; v_call: TRBV19; clone_size: .; j_call: TRBJ2-7; cdr3_nt: TGTGCCAGTAGTAAGGACCGCTCCTACGAGCAGTACTTC; cdr3_aa: CASSKDRSYEQYF
d_call: TRBD1; v_call: TRBV11-2; clone_size: .; j_call: TRBJ2-5; cdr3_nt: TGTGCCAGCAGCGTACAGGGGATCCGAGAGACCCAGTACTTC; cdr3_aa: CASSVQGIRETQYF
d_call: TRBD2; v_call: TRBV7-6; clone_size: .; j_call: TRBJ2-7; cdr3_nt: TGTGCCAGCAGCCAAGTAAAAGCGGGGGGCCCCTACGAGCAGTACTTC; cdr3_aa: CASSQVKAGGPYEQYF
d_call: TRBD2; v_call: TRBV9; clone_size: .; j_call: TRBJ2-7; cdr3_nt: TGTGCCAGCAGCCCCCAGCAACTAGCGGGGGGGGTCGAGCAGTACTTC; cdr3_aa: CASSPQQLAGGVEQYF
d_call: TRBD2; v_call: TRBV7-4; clone_size: .; j_call: TRBJ2-7; cdr3_nt: TGTGCCAGCAGGCCGACTAGCGGGGGCTACGAGCAGTACTTC; cdr3_aa: CASRPTSGGYEQYF
d_call: .; v_call: TRBV29-1; clone_size: .; j_call: TRBJ1-1; cdr3_nt: TGCACCGGGACCACCAAGGGCACTGAAGCTTTCTTT; cdr3_aa: CTGTTKGTEAFF
d_call: .; v_call: TRBV7-9; clone_size: few; j_call: TRBJ1-1; cdr3_nt: TGTGCCAGCACCAAAGGAGGGGGGGACACTGAAGCTTTCTTT; cdr3_aa: CASTKGGGDTEAFF
d_call: TRBD2; v_call: TRBV5-4; clone_size: .; j_call: TRBJ2-5; cdr3_nt: TGTGCCAGCAGCTTGGGTAGCGTGGCGGGGGTGACCCAGTACTTC; cdr3_aa: CASSLGSVAGVTQYF
d_call: TRBD1; v_call: TRBV7-2; clone_size: few; j_call: TRBJ2-7; cdr3_nt: TGTGCCAGCAGCCCACGCTACAGGGGGGAAGAGCAGTACTTC; cdr3_aa: CASSPRYRGEEQYF
d_call: TRBD1; v_call: TRBV9; clone_size: few; j_call: TRBJ1-4; cdr3_nt: TGTGCCAGCAGCTCCAGGGGGCGAGAGTATGAAAAACTGTTTTTT; cdr3_aa: CASSSRGREYEKLFF
d_call: .; v_call: TRBV14; clone_size: .; j_call: TRBJ1-1; cdr3_nt: TGTGCCAGCAGCCAAGGACGAGAGGGCGCTGAAGCTTTCTTT; cdr3_aa: CASSQGREGAEAFF
d_call: TRBD1; v_call: TRBV24-1; clone_size: .; j_call: TRBJ2-2; cdr3_nt: TGTGCCACCAGTGAACTCGGGACAGGGGCGAACACCGGGGAGCTGTTTTTT; cdr3_aa: CATSELGTGANTGELFF
d_call: TRBD1; v_call: TRBV5-1; clone_size: .; j_call: TRBJ1-1; cdr3_nt: TGTGCCAGCAGCAGGGGTTATGGGACAGGGAAAACTGAAGCTTTCTTT; cdr3_aa: CASSRGYGTGKTEAFF
d_call: .; v_call: TRBV29-1; clone_size: many; j_call: TRBJ1-1; cdr3_nt: TGCAGCGCAAGAGACACTGAAGCTTTCTTT; cdr3_aa: CSARDTEAFF
d_call: .; v_call: TRBV2; clone_size: .; j_call: TRBJ1-1; cdr3_nt: TGTGCCAGCAGTGAAGAGGCTTCCACTGAAGCTTTCTTT; cdr3_aa: CASSEEASTEAFF
d_call: TRBD1; v_call: TRBV9; clone_size: .; j_call: TRBJ1-2; cdr3_nt: TGTGCCAGCAGTTCCCCCCCAGGGGGCAACTATGGCTACACCTTC; cdr3_aa: CASSSPPGGNYGYTF
d_call: .; v_call: TRBV7-2; clone_size: .; j_call: TRBJ1-2; cdr3_nt: TGTGCCAGCAGCTTACCTCAGGGCTATGGCTACACCTTC; cdr3_aa: CASSLPQGYGYTF
d_call: .; v_call: TRBV20-1; clone_size: .; j_call: TRBJ1-2; cdr3_nt: TGCAGTGCCCTAAGCGGGGGCGTCTATGGCTACACCTTC; cdr3_aa: CSALSGGVYGYTF
d_call: TRBD2; v_call: TRBV7-2; clone_size: .; j_call: TRBJ2-5; cdr3_nt: TGTGCCAGCAGTGCCCCCCCGTCCCCCCGACTAGCAAAAGTAGGAGAGACCCAGTACTTC; cdr3_aa: CASSAPPSPRLAKVGETQYF
d_call: .; v_call: TRBV2; clone_size: .; j_call: TRBJ1-2; cdr3_nt: TGTGCCAGCAGTGCAGAGGGGGTAGGTGGCTACACCTTC; cdr3_aa: CASSAEGVGGYTF
d_call: TRBD1; v_call: TRBV6-5; clone_size: .; j_call: TRBJ1-3; cdr3_nt: TGTGCCAGCAGCGTGGGACAGGGGAACTCTGGAAACACCATATATTTT; cdr3_aa: CASSVGQGNSGNTIYF
d_call: .; v_call: TRBV7-8; clone_size: few; j_call: TRBJ1-6; cdr3_nt: TGTGCCAGCAGGAGGGGGTTTAATTCACCCCTCCACTTT; cdr3_aa: CASRRGFNSPLHF
d_call: .; v_call: TRBV7-2; clone_size: .; j_call: TRBJ1-5; cdr3_nt: TGTGCCAGCAGGCTTGCAGGACCTCTTTTCGGTCAGCCCCAGCATTTT; cdr3_aa: CASRLAGPLFGQPQHF
d_call: TRBD1; v_call: TRBV7-8; clone_size: many; j_call: TRBJ2-7; cdr3_nt: TGTGCCAGCAGCGAGTGGACAGGGGGTGGCGAGCAGTACTTC; cdr3_aa: CASSEWTGGGEQYF
d_call: .; v_call: TRBV2; clone_size: .; j_call: TRBJ1-1; cdr3_nt: TGTGCCAGCAGCTTGTCGCGGGGGGCAGATGAAGCTTTCTTT; cdr3_aa: CASSLSRGADEAFF
d_call: TRBD1; v_call: TRBV12-3/TRBV12-4; clone_size: .; j_call: TRBJ1-2; cdr3_nt: TGTGCCAGCAGCTCAGACAGGGGGCTGTATGGCTACACCTTC; cdr3_aa: CASSSDRGLYGYTF
d_call: TRBD1; v_call: TRBV15; clone_size: .; j_call: TRBJ2-7; cdr3_nt: TGTGCCGCCAGCAGAGACAGGGGAACAGACGAGCAGTACTTC; cdr3_aa: CAASRDRGTDEQYF
d_call: .; v_call: TRBV7-9; clone_size: few; j_call: TRBJ1-1; cdr3_nt: TGTGCCAGCAGCCCGATCCTGAACACTGAAGCTTTCTTT; cdr3_aa: CASSPILNTEAFF
d_call: .; v_call: TRBV2; clone_size: .; j_call: TRBJ2-5; cdr3_nt: TGTGCCAGCAGTGCATCCCCCGCGAGACAAGAGACCCAGTACTTC; cdr3_aa: CASSASPARQETQYF
d_call: TRBD1; v_call: TRBV2; clone_size: .; j_call: TRBJ1-5; cdr3_nt: TGTGCCAGCAGCCTACAGGGGGCGGTAGGAAATCAGCCCCAGCATTTT; cdr3_aa: CASSLQGAVGNQPQHF
d_call: TRBD2; v_call: TRBV5-6; clone_size: .; j_call: TRBJ2-7; cdr3_nt: TGTGCCAGCAGCGTCGGGGGGAGGGAGCAGTACTTC; cdr3_aa: CASSVGGREQYF
d_call: .; v_call: TRBV11-2; clone_size: .; j_call: TRBJ2-7; cdr3_nt: TGTGCCAGCAGCTTGCTCAGCTCGGTTTACTTC; cdr3_aa: CASSLLSSVYF
d_call: .; v_call: TRBV12-3/TRBV12-4; clone_size: .; j_call: TRBJ1-1; cdr3_nt: TGTGCCAGCAGTTTAGGCCATAATGCCGCTGAAGCTTTCTTT; cdr3_aa: CASSLGHNAAEAFF
d_call: TRBD1; v_call: TRBV10-3; clone_size: many; j_call: TRBJ2-6; cdr3_nt: TGTGCCATCAGGCCGGGACAGGGGGGCTCTGGGGCCAACGTCCTGACTTTC; cdr3_aa: CAIRPGQGGSGANVLTF
d_call: .; v_call: TRBV11-3; clone_size: once; j_call: TRBJ2-7; cdr3_nt: TGTGCCAGCAGTCCCACCGGGAGTAGGGCCGAGCAGTACTTC; cdr3_aa: CASSPTGSRAEQYF
d_call: TRBD2; v_call: TRBV6-5; clone_size: .; j_call: TRBJ2-7; cdr3_nt: TGTGCCAGCAGTTACTCCACCTTACCGCGTGGCGGGGGGGTATACGAGCAGTACTTC; cdr3_aa: CASSYSTLPRGGGVYEQYF
d_call: .; v_call: TRBV19; clone_size: .; j_call: TRBJ1-5; cdr3_nt: TGTGCCAGTAGGAGGGCCAGAGATCAGCCCCAGCATTTT; cdr3_aa: CASRRARDQPQHF